The 21 T cell receptor beta chains presented below share a single source sample, sequenced in a study of shared clonotypes between healthy human individuals. Generated by immunoSEQ multiplex PCR, the TCRdb table keeps only in-frame clones and is missing some. Among 2 million to 3 million clones listed, approximately 94% were seen once. Source material: naive CD4+ T cells from PBMCs. The subset: CD45RA+ positively selected. The receptors were sampled from a young man in good health. Some clones in this sample may be carry-over from other donors' samples.

V and J are TRBV28 and TRBJ1-1; no clear D. Between the trimmed V and J ends, which lost 1 base and 5 bases, there was a span of 17 bases. The CDR3 has 16 amino acids. CDR1 is MDHEN and CDR2 is SYDVKM in the germline V gene. In nucleotides, the CDR3 is TGTGCCAGCAGTTTATTGGTTCCCTCCGCGGGGACTGAAGCTTTCTTT. Its translation: CASSLLVPSAGTEAFF.

In DNA form, the CDR3 reads TGTGCCAGCAGAAACCGTGATCAGCCCCAGCATTTT. Translated: CASRNRDQPQHF. J is TRBJ1-5 and V is TRBV6-6; D remains unclear. Trimming removed 6 bases at V and 5 bases at J, with 8 bases between. The CDR3 consists of 12 residues. Looked up from germline, CDR1 is MNHNY and CDR2 is SVGAGI (reference sequence).

The chain carries TRBV7-6 and TRBJ1-1, with 9 bases aligning to TRBD1. This CDR3 is built from 15 residues. Germline V lookup: CDR1 SGHVS, CDR2 FNYEAQ. V lost 5 bases and J lost 5; bases outside the gene matches: 9. The CDR3 DNA is TGTGCCAGCAGCCCGGCTGACAGGGGGAGTACTGAAGCTTTCTTT. Its translation: CASSPADRGSTEAFF.

This rearrangement joins TRBV27 to TRBJ2-7; 7 nucleotides match TRBD1. Trimming took 6 bases from V and 0 from J; bases not matched to a gene: 8. Germline V lookup: CDR1 MNHEY, CDR2 SMNVEV (reference sequence). The CDR3 runs 15 residues. The CDR3 region is CASRDRDSPSYEQYF. The DNA of the CDR3 is TGTGCCAGCAGAGACAGGGATTCTCCCTCCTACGAGCAGTACTTC.

The V and J genes are TRBV25-1 and TRBJ2-3; the match to TRBD2 covers 13 bases. This CDR3 has 16 residues. V was clipped by 4 bases and J by 6 bases; unmatched bases: 7. Looked up from germline, CDR1 is MGHDK and CDR2 is SYGVNS. In DNA, the CDR3 is TGTGCCAGCAGTGGAGTCCCGGGACTAGCGGGGGATACGCAGTATTTT. It encodes CASSGVPGLAGDTQYF.

This sequence joins TRBV27 and TRBJ2-1; D unclear. From germline, CDR1 is MNHEY and CDR2 SMNVEV (reference sequence). V was shortened by 8 bases and J by 4 bases, with 15 bases between the two germline ends. The CDR3 is 14 amino acids. The CDR3, as DNA: TGTGCCAGCCGAGGTCCGCAAGGTTACAATGAGCAGTTCTTC. It codes for CASRGPQGYNEQFF.

As for this clone: The sample carries other DNA sequences with the same CDR3. The rearrangement links TRBV7-3 to TRBJ2-3, with D tentatively TRBD1 or TRBD2 (5 bases each). CDR3 length: 12 amino acids. Deletions cut 2 bases from V and 9 bases from J, with 9 bases between. The germline gives CDR1 SGHTA, CDR2 FQGTGA. This CDR3 is CASSLLGDTQYF. In DNA form, the CDR3 reads TGTGCCAGCAGCTTATTGGGGGACACGCAGTATTTT.

V and J are TRBV18 and TRBJ2-1, with D possibly matching TRBD2 (5 bases). Trimming removed 5 bases at V and 2 bases at J, with 10 bases between. The germline gives CDR1 KGHSH, CDR2 LQKENI. This CDR3 spans 14 amino acids. In DNA, the CDR3 is TGTGCCAGCTCAGGAACTAGTACCTACAATGAGCAGTTCTTC. As protein: CASSGTSTYNEQFF.

This rearrangement joins TRBV18 to TRBJ1-2, with D unclear. Germline loops: CDR1 KGHSH, CDR2 LQKENI. The germline V and J ends were trimmed by 3 bases and 2 bases, with 7 bases remaining between them. The CDR3 has 13 amino acids. The CDR3 nucleotides read TGTGCCAGCTCACCGAGAGAGAACTATGGCTACACCTTC. It specifies CASSPRENYGYTF.

This chain connects TRBV7-8 to TRBJ2-7, with a possible D match to TRBD2 (5 bases). Trimming took 1 base from V and 3 from J, leaving 10 bases between them. The CDR3 totals 14 residues. The germline gives CDR1 SGHVS, CDR2 FQNEAQ. The CDR3 DNA reads TGTGCCAGCAGCTTAGAAGGGAGCCACTACGAGCAGTACTTC. As protein: CASSLEGSHYEQYF.

This sequence joins TRBV7-8 and TRBJ1-4, with 9 bases aligning to TRBD1. The CDR3 has 16 residues. Germline CDR1 SGHVS, CDR2 FQNEAQ. J gave up 1 base and V 5 bases, and 5 bases lay outside the gene matches. The CDR3 bases are TGTGCCAGCAGCCTGACAGGGGGGGTAACTAATGAAAAACTGTTTTTT. As protein: CASSLTGGVTNEKLFF.

The J gene is TRBJ2-1, the V gene TRBV5-1, with no clear D. Trimming left V 0 bases short and J 0 bases short, with 7 bases between. The CDR3 totals 15 residues. CDR1 SGHRS and CDR2 YFSETQ come from the germline V gene. The CDR3 loop is CASSLGVTSYNEQFF. The CDR3 DNA reads TGCGCCAGCAGCTTGGGGGTGACCTCCTACAATGAGCAGTTCTTC.

The chain recombines TRBV5-1 with TRBJ2-1, with D hard to call. V was clipped by 0 bases and J by 5 bases, with 12 bases between them. CDR1 and CDR2 (germline): SGHRS, YFSETQ. The CDR3 extends over 15 amino acids. CDR3: CASSLAPPLNNEQFF. In DNA, the CDR3 is TGCGCCAGCAGCTTGGCCCCTCCACTCAACAATGAGCAGTTCTTC.

V usage is TRBV5-1 and J usage is TRBJ2-2, with D perhaps matching TRBD2 (5 bases). From germline, CDR1 is SGHRS and CDR2 YFSETQ. The CDR3 totals 19 residues. The V end lost 6 bases, the J end lost 2 bases, and 26 bases lay between the germline ends. CDR3 DNA sequence: TGCGCCAGCACTCTTTCTCCCCCCGCCGGACTGGAAAACACCGGGGAGCTGTTTTTT. Its translation is CASTLSPPAGLENTGELFF.

J is TRBJ2-1 and V is TRBV11-2; 8 bases match TRBD2. The V gene end was trimmed by 3 bases and the J gene end by 6 bases; junction bases not matched to a gene: 13. Germline values: CDR1 SGHAT, CDR2 FQNNGV. The length of the CDR3 is 17 residues. This CDR3 is CASSFQTLAGSFNEQFF. The DNA of the CDR3 is TGTGCCAGCAGCTTCCAAACCTTAGCGGGATCATTCAATGAGCAGTTCTTC.

Comment on this clone: Additional DNA sequences in this sample encode the identical CDR3. V and J are TRBV11-3 and TRBJ2-1, with D hard to call. This CDR3 spans 16 amino acids. With 0 bases removed from V and 0 bases from J, the gap between germline ends came to 9 bases. Per germline, CDR1 SGHNT and CDR2 YENEEA. This CDR3 reads CASSLDRGSSYNEQFF. CDR3 DNA sequence: TGTGCCAGCAGCTTAGACCGCGGAAGCTCCTACAATGAGCAGTTCTTC.

Comment on this clone: Other nucleotide sequences from this sample produce the same CDR3. The chain uses TRBV4-1 and TRBJ1-1; 7 bases line up with TRBD1. CDR1 is MGHRA and CDR2 is YSYEKL in the germline V gene. The CDR3 extends over 15 amino acids. V trimming: 1 base; J trimming: 2 bases; junction bases outside the gene matches: 4. The CDR3 DNA reads as TGCGCCAGCAGCCAAGTGGGACAGCTTAACACTGAAGCTTTCTTT. Amino acid sequence: CASSQVGQLNTEAFF.

This clone was detected only once. The chain has TRBV4-1 and TRBJ2-6; D is tentatively TRBD1 or TRBD2 (5 bases each). Trimming took 2 bases from V and 0 from J, leaving 14 bases between them. CDR3 length: 18 residues. Germline assignment: CDR1 MGHRA and CDR2 YSYEKL. This CDR3 is CASSQPGTGSSGANVLTF. CDR3 DNA: TGCGCCAGCAGCCAACCCGGGACGGGGAGCTCTGGGGCCAACGTCCTGACTTTC.

V is TRBV5-4 and J is TRBJ2-7; 9 bases line up with TRBD1. Germline CDR1 reads SGHNT; CDR2 reads YYREEE (reference sequence). V shed 4 bases and J 7 bases; nucleotides not matched to a gene: 12. The CDR3 consists of 15 residues. CDR3 loop: CASSLWDRAGQEQYF. For the CDR3, the DNA is TGTGCCAGCAGCCTTTGGGACAGGGCGGGACAGGAGCAGTACTTC.

This rearrangement joins TRBV9 to TRBJ2-7; 9 nucleotides align to TRBD2. The CDR3 loop spans 14 amino acids. From germline, CDR1 is SGDLS and CDR2 YYNGEE. V gave up 0 bases and J gave up 9 bases; unmatched junction bases: 7. DNA of the CDR3: TGTGCCAGCAGCGTAGGGCTAGCGGGGTCCGGGCAGTACTTC. Its translation is CASSVGLAGSGQYF.

This clone was detected once. The chain employs TRBV7-3 and TRBJ2-7, with 9 bases lining up with TRBD2. The CDR3 totals 15 residues. The V gene's germline CDR1 is SGHTA and CDR2 FQGTGA. Trimming at V came to 2 bases and at J to 6 bases, leaving 8 bases not matched to a gene. The CDR3 nucleotides read TGTGCCAGCAGCTTAGGGGTAGCGGGAGTGCGCGAGCAGTACTTC. Encoded protein: CASSLGVAGVREQYF.